The table lists the clone carrying this T cell receptor beta chain with many counts. The antigen is undetermined. Individual cDNA molecules each received unique molecular identifiers attached to them. One entry per CDR3 protein results from TCRdb running MiXCR on the 5' RACE reads. The table includes around 92,000 distinct CDR3 sequences, 8% to 13% detected once. Trimming shortened V by 0 bases and J by 5 bases, and 8 bases separated the two germline ends. The CDR3 consists of 14 residues. Germline-derived CDR1 and CDR2 are SEHNR and FQNEAQ (reference sequence). The data were obtained in a study of early T cells in non-severe SARS-CoV-2 infection. Study-level points and caveats: The matching step, a VDJdb search, favored anti-spike CD8 responses and missed private and CD4 specificities.

This clonotype was obtained from an adult who was a healthcare worker with PCR-confirmed SARS-CoV-2 infection or an uninfected control (not recorded which). The sample comprised whole blood. The V call is TRBV7-9, the J call TRBJ2-1; D possibly matches TRBD1 or TRBD2 (5 bases each). The CDR3, as DNA: TGTGCCAGCAGCTTAGCCGGGGCCCACAATGAGCAGTTCTTC. It encodes CASSLAGAHNEQFF.